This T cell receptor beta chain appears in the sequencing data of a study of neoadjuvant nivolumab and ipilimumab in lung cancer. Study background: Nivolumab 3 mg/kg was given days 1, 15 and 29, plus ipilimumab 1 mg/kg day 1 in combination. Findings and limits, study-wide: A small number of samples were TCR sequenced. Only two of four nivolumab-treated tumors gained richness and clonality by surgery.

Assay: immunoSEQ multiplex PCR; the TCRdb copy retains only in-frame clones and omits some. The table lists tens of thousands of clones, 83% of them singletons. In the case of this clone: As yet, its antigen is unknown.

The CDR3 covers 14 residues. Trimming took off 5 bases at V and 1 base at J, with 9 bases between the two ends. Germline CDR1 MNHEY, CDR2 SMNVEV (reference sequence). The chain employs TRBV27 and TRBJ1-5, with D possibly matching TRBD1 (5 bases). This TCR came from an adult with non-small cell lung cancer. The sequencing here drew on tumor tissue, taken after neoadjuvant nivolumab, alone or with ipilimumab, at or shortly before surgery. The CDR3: CASSPGTSNQPQHF. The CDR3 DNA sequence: TGTGCCAGCAGTCCCGGGACCAGCAATCAGCCCCAGCATTTT.